Following are 9 T cell receptor beta chains from one sample sequenced in a study of blood T cell repertoires in COVID-19. Repertoires were generated with immunoSEQ multiplex PCR, while TCRdb's copy carries only in-frame clones and drops some. The data hold 200,000 to 250,000 clones, with roughly 86% observed a single time. Sequencing used peripheral blood. Source of these receptors: a man aged 50-59 years with acute or convalescent COVID-19.

This rearrangement joins TRBV5-5 to TRBJ1-3, with a possible D match to TRBD1 (6 bases). Germline V CDR1 and CDR2: SGHKS, YYEKEE (reference sequence). Trimming stripped 4 bases from V and 0 bases from J, with 11 bases between. CDR3 length equals 15 residues. The CDR3, as DNA: TGTGCCAGCAGCCCCGACAGGAACTCTGGAAACACCATATATTTT. Its protein product is CASSPDRNSGNTIYF.

This chain links TRBV7-6 with TRBJ1-2; 7 bases agree with TRBD1. The trim removed 5 bases at V and 1 base at J, leaving 7 bases unmatched. The CDR3 consists of 15 residues. Germline V gives CDR1 SGHVS, CDR2 FNYEAQ. The CDR3 is CASSPAAGGNYGYTF. The CDR3 DNA reads as TGTGCCAGCAGCCCAGCGGCAGGGGGTAACTATGGCTACACCTTC.

The genes are TRBV6-5 and TRBJ1-5, with D hard to call. Trimming removed 2 bases at V and 2 bases at J, with 4 bases between. The germline CDR1 and CDR2 sequences are MNHEY and SVGAGI. CDR3 length: 13 residues. This CDR3 is CASSYGGNQPQHF. The CDR3, as DNA: TGTGCCAGCAGTTACGGAGGCAATCAGCCCCAGCATTTT.

The rearrangement uses TRBV19 and TRBJ2-3; tentatively, D is TRBD2 (6 bases). The CDR3 covers 15 residues. Germline CDR1 is LNHDA and CDR2 is SQIVND (reference sequence). V lost 5 bases and J lost 4, with 16 bases in between. The CDR3 DNA reads TGTGCCAGTAGTGGTCCAGGAGGGTCGCCAGATACGCAGTATTTT. Translating it yields CASSGPGGSPDTQYF.

The chain is built from TRBV2 and TRBJ2-1; D ambiguous. V was pared by 1 base and J by 10 bases, with 5 bases between. There are 11 residues in the CDR3. Per the germline V gene, CDR1 is SNHLY and CDR2 is FYNNEI. DNA for the CDR3: TGTGCCAGCAGTGAAGTGAGGGAGCAGTTCTTC. This translates into CASSEVREQFF.

The chain is built from TRBV6-5 and TRBJ2-3, with D hard to call. CDR1 and CDR2 (germline): MNHEY, SVGAGI. This CDR3 comprises 14 residues. V gave up 7 bases and J gave up 5 bases, with 16 bases separating them. Here the CDR3 reads CASKSPGSVDTQYF. The CDR3 DNA is TGTGCCAGCAAGTCCCCAGGATCAGTAGATACGCAGTATTTT.

This chain connects TRBV28 to TRBJ1-1; D unresolved. CDR1 MDHEN and CDR2 SYDVKM come from the germline V gene. The V end was cut by 3 bases, the J end by 8 bases, with 13 bases between. The CDR3 is made up of 13 amino acids. CDR3 coding DNA: TGTGCCAGCAGTTTTGCAGGACTCCCCGAAGCTTTCTTT. This encodes CASSFAGLPEAFF.

The genes are TRBV5-4 and TRBJ1-2; 7 bases line up with TRBD1. The CDR3 spans 14 residues. The ends lost 4 bases at V and 6 bases at J; junction bases unmatched: 9. Germline assignment: CDR1 SGHNT and CDR2 YYREEE (reference sequence). In DNA, the CDR3 is TGTGCCAGCAGCAGGGAGACAGGGTACAATGGCTACACCTTC. The encoded protein is CASSRETGYNGYTF.

This clone was counted a single time. CDR3 in DNA: TGTGCCAGTAGTATACTCGCGTTTAATGAAAAACTGTTTTTT. This gives the protein CASSILAFNEKLFF. V usage is TRBV19 and J usage is TRBJ1-4; no reliable D call. V was trimmed by 2 bases and J by 4 bases, leaving 8 bases between them. Germline V CDR1 and CDR2: LNHDA, SQIVND (reference sequence). CDR3 size: 14 residues.